The 22 T cell receptor beta chains below all came from one sample that was sequenced in a study of T cell responses to AZD1222 COVID-19 vaccine. Clones were read by immunoSEQ multiplex PCR, and TCRdb kept only the in-frame ones, dropping some. The table has approximately 100,000 clones, 86% seen once; the top ten hold 3% to 3.5%. This specimen consisted of peripheral blood, obtained 28 days after the second dose of the MenACWY control vaccine. The receptors come from an adult who received the MenACWY meningococcal vaccine as a control.

The V gene is TRBV3-1 (or the pseudogene TRBV3-2), the J gene TRBJ2-5, with TRBD1 as a possible D gene (5 bases). The V and J ends lost 3 bases and 5 bases respectively, with 7 bases between them. The CDR3 is made up of 12 amino acids. Germline CDR1 and CDR2: LGHDT and YNNKEL (reference sequence). The CDR3 here is CASSQGRETQYF. The DNA of the CDR3 is TGTGCCAGCAGCCAGGGGCGGGAGACCCAGTACTTC.

The chain uses TRBV2 and TRBJ1-5, with TRBD1 identical over 7 bases. The CDR3 totals 16 residues. Germline CDR1 and CDR2: SNHLY and FYNNEI. Germline trimming cut 6 bases from V and 0 bases from J; bases unmatched to any gene: 8. In DNA form, the CDR3 reads TGTGCCAGCAGCAAACAGGGGTGGTCTAGCAATCAGCCCCAGCATTTT. Residues: CASSKQGWSSNQPQHF.

V is TRBV7-8 and J is TRBJ2-7; tentative D call: TRBD2 (6 bases). CDR1 and CDR2 (germline): SGHVS, FQNEAQ. V shed 1 base and J shed 3 bases, with 7 bases lying between them. This CDR3 is built from 13 residues. The CDR3 reads CASSLGLDYEQYF. DNA of the CDR3: TGTGCCAGCAGCTTAGGACTAGACTACGAGCAGTACTTC.

The V call is TRBV18, the J call TRBJ2-3, with 7 nucleotides matching TRBD2. Germline V gene sequence: CDR1 KGHSH, CDR2 LQKENI. Trimming at V came to 3 bases and at J to 0 bases, leaving 3 bases not matched to a gene. This CDR3 contains 15 residues. The CDR3 sequence is CASSPASGSTDTQYF. Written as DNA, the CDR3 is TGTGCCAGCTCACCGGCTAGCGGAAGCACAGATACGCAGTATTTT.

The rearrangement uses TRBV7-9 and TRBJ1-4; 9 bases map to TRBD1. The CDR3 runs to 15 residues. The V gene end was trimmed by 5 bases and the J gene end by 5 bases; junction bases not matched to a gene: 6. Germline values: CDR1 SEHNR, CDR2 FQNEAQ (reference sequence). Here the CDR3 DNA reads TGTGCCAGCAGCCCTACAGGGGGCTCGAATGAAAAACTGTTTTTT. Encoded protein: CASSPTGGSNEKLFF.

This clone was recorded a few times. The chain employs TRBV2 and TRBJ1-6, with TRBD1 matching over 12 bases. The V gene end was trimmed by 11 bases and the J gene end by 7 bases; junction bases not matched to a gene: 12. This CDR3 contains 16 residues. Germline V gene lookup returns CDR1 SNHLY and CDR2 FYNNEI. This CDR3 is CACHLAGQGANSPLHF. The CDR3 DNA sequence: TGTGCCTGCCACCTGGCGGGACAGGGGGCCAATTCACCCCTCCACTTT.

The chain recombines TRBV28 with TRBJ1-5, with 9 bases lining up with TRBD1. Germline CDR1 and CDR2: MDHEN and SYDVKM. J gave up 6 bases and V 2 bases, and 11 bases lay outside the gene matches. CDR3 size: 17 residues. The CDR3 region is CASSLPGQGRYRQPQHF. The CDR3, as DNA: TGTGCCAGCAGTTTACCGGGACAGGGTCGTTATCGTCAGCCCCAGCATTTT.

The chain recombines TRBV29-1 with TRBJ2-1; TRBD1 might be the D (6 bases). V was cut by 6 bases and J by 9 bases, with 21 bases left in between. This CDR3 region has 14 residues. Germline assignment: CDR1 SQVTM and CDR2 ANQGSEA. The CDR3 DNA reads TGCAGCGTCCGGGTGAGTGGGGGACAATCTGAGCAGTTCTTC. This gives the protein CSVRVSGGQSEQFF.

The chain is built from TRBV7-2 and TRBJ1-1; 7 bases fit TRBD1. CDR1 is SGHTA, CDR2 FQGNSA, per germline. The ends lost 7 bases at V and 7 bases at J; junction bases unmatched: 3. The CDR3 has 11 amino acids. DNA of the CDR3: TGTGCCAGCACCCCAGGGGGTGAAGCTTTCTTT. Translation gives CASTPGGEAFF.

The chain employs TRBV6-4 and TRBJ2-2, with D possibly being TRBD1 (7 bases). With 6 bases removed from V and 5 bases from J, the gap between germline ends came to 19 bases. This CDR3 comprises 16 residues. The germline V gene encodes CDR1 MRHNA and CDR2 SNTAGT. In nucleotides, the CDR3 is TGTGCCAGCAGGGTAGGTTTGACAGGGAGGACCGGGGAGCTGTTTTTT. Translating it yields CASRVGLTGRTGELFF.

V gene TRBV4-2 combines with J gene TRBJ1-4; no firm D call. This CDR3 region has 15 residues. The V gene's germline CDR1 is LGHNA and CDR2 YNFKEQ. The V and J ends lost 0 bases and 8 bases respectively, with 13 bases between them. For the CDR3, the DNA is TGTGCCAGCAGCCAAGATTCCCCGGAGGGAGAAAAACTGTTTTTT. Amino acids: CASSQDSPEGEKLFF.

The chain carries TRBV5-4 and TRBJ2-7; possibly TRBD1 for D (5 bases). CDR1 SGHNT and CDR2 YYREEE come from the germline V gene (reference sequence). The ends were cut back, 4 bases at V and 3 bases at J, with 14 bases in the middle. The CDR3 totals 14 residues. Here the CDR3 DNA reads TGTGCCAGCAGCACGGACAAGGGGAACTACGAGCAGTACTTC. Amino acid sequence: CASSTDKGNYEQYF.

The J gene is TRBJ1-3, the V gene TRBV24-1; perhaps TRBD1 as D (5 bases). The V gene lost 8 bases and the J gene lost 3 bases, with 10 bases spanning the gap. The CDR3 loop spans 13 amino acids. Germline-derived CDR1 and CDR2 are KGHDR and SFDVKD. The CDR3 is CATTTDYGNTIYF. Here the CDR3 DNA reads TGTGCCACCACGACAGACTATGGAAACACCATATATTTT.

This rearrangement joins TRBV15 to TRBJ2-5; 7 bases are shared with TRBD1. The J segment lost 4 bases and the V segment lost 0 bases, leaving 2 bases of the junction unmatched. Per the germline V gene, CDR1 is LNHNV and CDR2 is YYDKDF (reference sequence). The CDR3 has 14 residues. CDR3: CATSRETGTETQYF. The DNA for the CDR3 is TGTGCCACCAGCAGAGAGACAGGGACAGAGACCCAGTACTTC.

The chain employs TRBV28 and TRBJ2-7, with D possibly called TRBD1 or TRBD2 (5 bases each). The CDR3 has 16 residues. Between the trimmed V and J ends, which lost 6 bases and 2 bases, there was a span of 20 bases. In germline, CDR1 is MDHEN, CDR2 SYDVKM. CDR3 region: CASSLDRDVTPYEQYF. CDR3 bases: TGTGCCAGCAGCCTTGACCGGGACGTTACCCCCTACGAGCAGTACTTC.

This chain connects TRBV5-8 to TRBJ1-4, with 9 bases identical to TRBD1. With 1 base clipped from V and 5 bases from J, the junction kept 3 bases outside the gene matches. Germline CDR1 is SGHTS and CDR2 is YDEGEE. The CDR3 is 15 amino acids. CDR3 loop: CASSLPGQGNEKLFF. In DNA, the CDR3 is TGTGCCAGCAGCTTGCCGGGACAGGGAAATGAAAAACTGTTTTTT.

This clone has more than one count but fewer than ten. This chain links TRBV20-1 with TRBJ1-6, with a tentative D call TRBD1 (6 bases). Germline V CDR1 and CDR2: DFQATT, SNEGSKA (reference sequence). The CDR3 runs to 15 residues. With 3 bases removed from V and 8 bases from J, the gap between germline ends came to 17 bases. The CDR3 bases are TGCAGTGCTAGTTTTAAAACAGGGCTGTATTCACCCCTCCACTTT. This sequence encodes CSASFKTGLYSPLHF.

The chain links TRBV11-3 to TRBJ2-5; 12 bases match TRBD2. V was pared by 5 bases and J by 4 bases, with 5 bases of the junction left unmatched. Germline assignment: CDR1 SGHNT and CDR2 YENEEA. CDR3 length: 15 residues. As DNA, the CDR3 is TGTGCCAGCAGCCCTGGACTAGCGGGGACAGAGACCCAGTACTTC. Translated, it gives CASSPGLAGTETQYF.

This clone appeared once. The chain uses TRBV2 and TRBJ1-2; D remains unclear. The length of the CDR3 is 12 residues. Germline V CDR1 and CDR2: SNHLY, FYNNEI. Trimming cost V 4 bases and J 7 bases, with 10 bases left between them. DNA for the CDR3: TGTGCCAGCAGTGGGGCGGCTAGTGGCTACACCTTC. Translated, it gives CASSGAASGYTF.

This chain links TRBV20-1 with TRBJ1-1; D gene uncertain. Germline-derived CDR1 and CDR2 are DFQATT and SNEGSKA (reference sequence). Trimming cost V 3 bases and J 4 bases, with 9 bases left between them. CDR3 length equals 12 residues. For the CDR3, the DNA is TGCAGTGCTAGTATGGGGTTCACTGAAGCTTTCTTT. Encoded protein: CSASMGFTEAFF.

The count of this clone is one. The chain carries TRBV11-2 and TRBJ2-7, with TRBD1 as a possible D gene (6 bases). Germline V gene sequence: CDR1 SGHAT, CDR2 FQNNGV. CDR3 length: 16 amino acids. Between the trimmed V and J ends, which lost 2 bases and 7 bases, there was a span of 21 bases. CDR3 coding DNA: TGTGCCAGCAGCTTAACGTCAGGGGCCTCGACTTTGGAGCAGTACTTC. Translated, it gives CASSLTSGASTLEQYF.

The chain couples TRBV27 to TRBJ1-1; 7 bases match TRBD1. With 6 bases clipped from V and 4 bases from J, the junction kept 11 bases outside the gene matches. The CDR3 covers 15 residues. Looked up from germline, CDR1 is MNHEY and CDR2 is SMNVEV (reference sequence). As DNA, the CDR3 is TGTGCCAGCAGGTTAATAGGGGGCGCGGGCACTGAAGCTTTCTTT. Encoded protein: CASRLIGGAGTEAFF.